This TCR beta chain was observed in a study of technical replicates of blood from several donors. This CDR3 contains 19 residues. Germline V gives CDR1 MDHEN, CDR2 SYDVKM. V lost 7 bases and J lost 0; bases outside the gene matches: 13. The sample holds one count of this clone. Repertoires were generated with immunoSEQ multiplex PCR, while TCRdb's copy carries only in-frame clones and drops some. The sample carries around 80,000 clones, 95% to 98% recorded once. Sequencing was carried out using T cells isolated from PBMCs. The TCR sequence derives from a human donor in good health. V usage is TRBV28 and J usage is TRBJ2-6, with TRBD2 identical over 9 bases. DNA for the CDR3: TGTGCCAGCACCCCCCCTGGGCTAGCGGGACCCTCTGGGGCCAACGTCCTGACTTTC. Its translation: CASTPPGLAGPSGANVLTF.